This T cell receptor beta chain is drawn from a study of PD-L1 blockade in urothelial cancer. Study details: Bladder-origin urothelial cancer in males described about 90% of the 29 patients.

Clones were sequenced by immunoSEQ multiplex PCR, and TCRdb holds only the in-frame ones, with some missing. Of over 100,000 clones in the sample, around 93% are singletons; the top ten hold 3% to 4.5%. The time point is: peripheral blood 6 weeks after treatment start. V was clipped by 3 bases and J by 4 bases; unmatched bases: 0. Germline CDR1 and CDR2: SQVTM and ANQGSEA. This CDR3 comprises 12 residues. The origin of this receptor is a man in his sixties with urothelial cancer. The starting material was PBMCs, obtained around atezolizumab (anti-PD-L1) treatment. V and J are TRBV29-1 and TRBJ1-2, with 9 bases matching TRBD1. CDR3 sequence: CSVETGGYGYTF. The CDR3 DNA reads as TGCAGCGTTGAGACAGGGGGCTATGGCTACACCTTC.